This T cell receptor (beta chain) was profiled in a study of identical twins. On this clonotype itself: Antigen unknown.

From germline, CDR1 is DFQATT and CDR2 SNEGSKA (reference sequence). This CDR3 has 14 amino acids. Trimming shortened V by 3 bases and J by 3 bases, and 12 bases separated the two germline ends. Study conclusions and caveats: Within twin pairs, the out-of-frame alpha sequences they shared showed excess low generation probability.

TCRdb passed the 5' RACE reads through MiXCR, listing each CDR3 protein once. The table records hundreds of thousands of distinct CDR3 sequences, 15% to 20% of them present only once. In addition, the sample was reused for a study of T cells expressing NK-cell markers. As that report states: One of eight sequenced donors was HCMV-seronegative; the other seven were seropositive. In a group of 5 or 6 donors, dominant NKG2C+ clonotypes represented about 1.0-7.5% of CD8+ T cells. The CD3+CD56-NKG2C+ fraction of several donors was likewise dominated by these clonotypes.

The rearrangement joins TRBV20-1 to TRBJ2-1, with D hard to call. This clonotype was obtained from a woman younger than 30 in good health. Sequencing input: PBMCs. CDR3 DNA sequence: TGCAGTGCTAGGGACCTAGGGTTCTACAATGAGCAGTTCTTC. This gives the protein CSARDLGFYNEQFF.